These 21 T cell receptor beta chains share one sample of origin, sequenced in a study of blood T cell repertoires in COVID-19 (dated by TCRdb to 2018 to 2021). The library was made by the immunoSEQ multiplex PCR assay. The table was pulled from immuneACCESS by TCRdb, which kept in-frame rearrangements only. Such tables lose some clones; where checked, under half of the loss comes from unresolved V genes, and the rest has no known cause. This sample lists 300,000 to 400,000 clones; about 87% were detected once. Of the sample, roughly 6.3% falls within the top ten clones. The material sequenced was peripheral blood. The receptors stem from a woman aged 45-65 years with COVID-19, enrolled during active disease.

V and J are TRBV19 and TRBJ1-4, with D perhaps TRBD1 (5 bases). Between the trimmed V and J ends, which lost 3 bases and 6 bases, there was a span of 20 bases. The V gene's germline CDR1 is LNHDA and CDR2 SQIVND (reference sequence). This CDR3 has 17 amino acids. CDR3 amino acids: CASSIRSTVARDEKLFF. DNA for the CDR3: TGTGCCAGTAGTATCCGCTCGACAGTAGCTAGGGATGAAAAACTGTTTTTT.

For this clone: This same CDR3 is encoded by further DNA sequences in the sample. The chain employs TRBV7-2 and TRBJ2-1, with no clear D. This CDR3 is built from 15 residues. The germline gives CDR1 SGHTA, CDR2 FQGNSA. With 1 base removed from V and 0 bases from J, the gap between germline ends came to 7 bases. CDR3 residues: CASSLDRSSYNEQFF. DNA of the CDR3: TGTGCCAGCAGCTTAGACCGGAGCTCCTACAATGAGCAGTTCTTC. The full variable domain, completed using reference TRBV7-2 and TRBJ2-1, is GAGVSQSPSNKVTEKGKDVELRCDPISGHTALYWYRQSLGQGLEFLIYFQGNSAPDKSGLPSDRFSAERTGGSVSTLTIQRTQQEDSAVYLCASSLDRSSYNEQFFGPGTRLTVL.

The chain is built from TRBV5-1 and TRBJ2-3; 7 nucleotides match TRBD1. CDR1 is SGHRS and CDR2 is YFSETQ in the germline V gene. The CDR3 length is 14 residues. Trimming took 4 bases from V and 2 from J; bases not matched to a gene: 4. The CDR3 DNA is TGCGCCAGCAGCCAGGGGGTTTCCACAGATACGCAGTATTTT. Translation: CASSQGVSTDTQYF.

The chain joins TRBV19 to TRBJ2-1; the match to TRBD2 covers 12 bases. Germline V gene sequence: CDR1 LNHDA, CDR2 SQIVND (reference sequence). Trimming took 1 base from V and 0 from J; bases not matched to a gene: 10. The length of the CDR3 is 20 residues. Here the CDR3 reads CASSIGASGRAGSSYNEQFF. In nucleotides, the CDR3 is TGTGCCAGTAGTATAGGGGCTAGCGGGAGGGCCGGGAGCTCCTACAATGAGCAGTTCTTC.

The chain recombines TRBV10-3 with TRBJ2-5; 9 positions agree with TRBD1. The CDR3 contains 16 residues. The V gene's germline CDR1 is ENHRY and CDR2 SYGVKD. V was pared by 3 bases and J by 2 bases, with 7 bases of the junction left unmatched. In DNA form, the CDR3 reads TGTGCCATCAGTGAAACAGGGGGCGAAAAACAAGAGACCCAGTACTTC. Protein: CAISETGGEKQETQYF.

The chain carries TRBV7-8 and TRBJ1-3, with 8 bases aligning to TRBD1. J lost 2 bases, V lost 6 bases, and 3 bases had no gene match. The CDR3 sequence is 14 residues long. Per the germline V gene, CDR1 is SGHVS and CDR2 is FQNEAQ. DNA of the CDR3: TGTGCCAGCAGGCAGACAGGGGCTGGAAACACCATATATTTT. Translated, it gives CASRQTGAGNTIYF. Full variable domain (outside the CDR3, taken from reference TRBV7-8 and TRBJ1-3): GAGVSQSPRYKVAKRGQDVALRCDPISGHVSLFWYQQALGQGPEFLTYFQNEAQLDKSGLPSDRFFAERPEGSVSTLKIQRTQQEDSAVYLCASRQTGAGNTIYFGEGSWLTVV.

The V and J genes are TRBV6-5 and TRBJ2-1; no reliable D call. Germline lookup yields CDR1 MNHEY and CDR2 SVGAGI. This CDR3 spans 15 amino acids. Trimming left V 2 bases short and J 4 bases short, with 12 bases between. CDR3 nucleotide sequence: TGTGCCAGCAGTTACGATCCCAGGCTTTACAATGAGCAGTTCTTC. This encodes CASSYDPRLYNEQFF.

The V call is TRBV5-1, the J call TRBJ2-3, with 16 bases identical to TRBD2. This CDR3 comprises 17 residues. Germline V gene data show CDR1 as SGHRS and CDR2 as YFSETQ. V shed 3 bases, J shed 5 bases, and the junction held 6 bases outside the gene matches. Written as DNA, the CDR3 is TGCGCCAGCAGCTCCGGGACTAGCGGGAGGGCCCGAGATACGCAGTATTTT. It specifies CASSSGTSGRARDTQYF. Full variable domain (remainder filled in from reference TRBV5-1 and TRBJ2-3): KAGVTQTPRYLIKTRGQQVTLSCSPISGHRSVSWYQQTPGQGLQFLFEYFSETQRNKGNFPGRFSGRQFSNSRSEMNVSTLELGDSALYLCASSSGTSGRARDTQYFGPGTRLTVL.

This chain joins TRBV6-6 and TRBJ1-4; tentative D call: TRBD1 (6 bases). Trimming removed 5 bases at V and 8 bases at J, with 21 bases between. Germline-derived CDR1 and CDR2 are MNHNY and SVGAGI (reference sequence). The CDR3 has 16 amino acids. Here the CDR3 reads CASSPIIGGYGEKLFF. As DNA, the CDR3 is TGTGCCAGCAGTCCCATCATAGGGGGATACGGAGAAAAACTGTTTTTT.

The sample holds a few counts of this clone. The J gene is TRBJ2-1, the V gene TRBV6-1, with 7 bases lining up with TRBD2. CDR3 length: 15 amino acids. The germline gives CDR1 MNHNS, CDR2 SASEGT. With V trimmed by 9 bases and J by 0 bases, 8 bases remained unmatched. The CDR3 region is CASIVGGSSYNEQFF. CDR3 sequence (DNA): TGTGCCAGTATAGTGGGAGGGAGCTCCTACAATGAGCAGTTCTTC.

The chain uses TRBV10-1 and TRBJ2-3, with 14 bases identical to TRBD2. After removal of 6 bases from V and 1 base from J, the junction contained 6 bases not matched to a gene. The CDR3 extends over 17 amino acids. Germline CDR1 and CDR2: WNHNN and SYGVQD (reference sequence). For the CDR3, the DNA is TGCGCCAGCAGGACTAGCGGGAGGGCCCTCGGCACAGATACGCAGTATTTT. Its translation: CASRTSGRALGTDTQYF.

V gene TRBV9 combines with J gene TRBJ2-7; maybe TRBD1 (6 bases). There are 13 residues in the CDR3. The ends were cut back, 4 bases at V and 3 bases at J, with 11 bases in the middle. The V gene's germline CDR1 is SGDLS and CDR2 YYNGEE. CDR3 region: CASSRTENYEQYF. As DNA, the CDR3 is TGTGCCAGCAGCCGGACAGAAAACTACGAGCAGTACTTC.

This chain connects TRBV7-9 to TRBJ2-1; TRBD2 is a possible D gene (5 bases). Trimming shortened V by 8 bases and J by 9 bases, and 11 bases separated the two germline ends. This CDR3 has 11 amino acids. Germline CDR1 SEHNR, CDR2 FQNEAQ (reference sequence). DNA for the CDR3: TGTGCCAGCCACTCTCGGGGTGAGCAGTTCTTC. Translating it yields CASHSRGEQFF.

This clone appeared once. J is TRBJ1-2 and V is TRBV28, with D possibly TRBD1 on 5 matching bases. The germline gives CDR1 MDHEN, CDR2 SYDVKM. This CDR3 is built from 16 residues. The V gene lost 2 bases and the J gene lost 0 bases, with 13 bases spanning the gap. Here the CDR3 DNA reads TGTGCCAGCAGTTTAACAGGAGTATCTTCTAACTATGGCTACACCTTC. Protein: CASSLTGVSSNYGYTF.

The rearrangement links TRBV28 to TRBJ2-7; D remains unclear. The V end lost 4 bases, the J end lost 2 bases, and 6 bases lay between the germline ends. The CDR3 spans 12 residues. Germline assignment: CDR1 MDHEN and CDR2 SYDVKM. For the CDR3, the DNA is TGTGCCAGCAGTTACAGACCCTACGAGCAGTACTTC. Its protein is CASSYRPYEQYF.

The J gene is TRBJ2-1, the V gene TRBV30, with 13 bases fitting TRBD2. After removal of 3 bases from V and 0 bases from J, the junction contained 5 bases not matched to a gene. The CDR3 is made up of 17 amino acids. Germline V gene data show CDR1 as GTSNPN and CDR2 as SVGIG (reference sequence). The CDR3 sequence is CAWSLRTSGSSYNEQFF. DNA of the CDR3: TGTGCCTGGAGCCTAAGGACTAGCGGGAGCTCCTACAATGAGCAGTTCTTC.

The V gene is TRBV11-2, the J gene TRBJ1-6; TRBD1 might be the D (6 bases). Germline V gene data show CDR1 as SGHAT and CDR2 as FQNNGV. The CDR3 totals 17 residues. V was pared by 2 bases and J by 6 bases, with 17 bases between. The chain's CDR3 is CASSLFPRGQLNSPLHF. Here the CDR3 DNA reads TGTGCCAGCAGCTTATTCCCCCGTGGACAGCTTAATTCACCCCTCCACTTT.

The V gene is TRBV6-5, the J gene TRBJ2-7; the match to TRBD1 covers 7 bases. The length of the CDR3 is 15 residues. V was pared by 5 bases and J by 4 bases, with 11 bases of the junction left unmatched. Germline V CDR1 and CDR2: MNHEY, SVGAGI. CDR3 region: CASSPSSGTAYEQYF. CDR3 in DNA: TGTGCCAGCAGTCCATCCTCCGGGACAGCGTACGAGCAGTACTTC.

About this clone itself: This specimen includes other DNA sequences encoding the same CDR3. The rearrangement uses TRBV5-1 and TRBJ2-1, with TRBD2 identical over 7 bases. The V gene end was trimmed by 2 bases and the J gene end by 4 bases; junction bases not matched to a gene: 6. This CDR3 region has 15 residues. Germline assignment: CDR1 SGHRS and CDR2 YFSETQ. CDR3 in DNA: TGCGCCAGCAGCTTACCCAGCGGGGATTACAATGAGCAGTTCTTC. This sequence encodes CASSLPSGDYNEQFF.

This chain connects TRBV30 to TRBJ1-1; 7 bases agree with TRBD1. J lost 5 bases, V lost 0 bases, and 9 bases had no gene match. This CDR3 is 15 amino acids long. Per the germline V gene, CDR1 is GTSNPN and CDR2 is SVGIG (reference sequence). In DNA, the CDR3 is TGTGCCTGGAGTGTACTGGGCAGGGGGAATACTGAAGCTTTCTTT. It is translated as CAWSVLGRGNTEAFF.

V gene TRBV11-2 combines with J gene TRBJ1-1; D gene ambiguous. Trimming left V 4 bases short and J 1 base short, with 7 bases between. This CDR3 spans 13 amino acids. Germline assignment: CDR1 SGHAT and CDR2 FQNNGV. The CDR3 loop is CASSSVRNTEAFF. DNA for the CDR3: TGTGCCAGCAGCTCCGTCAGGAACACTGAAGCTTTCTTT.